Listed here are 24 T cell receptor beta chains from one sample, sequenced in a study of shared clonotypes between healthy human individuals. Data came from immunoSEQ multiplex PCR; TCRdb stores just in-frame clones and leaves some out. Found here are some 1,600,000 clones, approximately 98% of them singletons; the top ten hold roughly 0.45%. Sequenced material: naive CD4+ T cells sorted from blood. Subset noted: CD45RA+ positively selected. These receptors all come from a man aged 25 to 45 in good health.

Details on this clone: Other DNA variants within this sample encode the same CDR3. For the CDR3, the DNA is TGCGCCAGCAGCTTGGGGACTAGCGGGGCTTACGAGCAGTACTTC. It translates to CASSLGTSGAYEQYF. The V and J genes are TRBV5-1 and TRBJ2-7; TRBD2 agrees at 12 bases. J gave up 4 bases and V 0 bases, and 2 bases lay outside the gene matches. Germline V CDR1 and CDR2: SGHRS, YFSETQ. CDR3 length equals 15 residues.

The J gene is TRBJ2-7, the V gene TRBV7-2, with 8 bases fitting TRBD1. After removal of 2 bases from V and 4 bases from J, the junction contained 4 bases not matched to a gene. Germline V gene data show CDR1 as SGHTA and CDR2 as FQGNSA. The CDR3 consists of 14 residues. CDR3 in amino acids: CASSLIGTGYEQYF. In DNA form, the CDR3 reads TGTGCCAGCAGCTTAATAGGGACAGGTTACGAGCAGTACTTC.

The chain is built from TRBV28 and TRBJ1-5; 7 nucleotides line up with TRBD1. This CDR3 is built from 16 residues. Germline CDR1 reads MDHEN; CDR2 reads SYDVKM. The ends lost 4 bases at V and 6 bases at J; junction bases unmatched: 12. Written as DNA, the CDR3 is TGTGCCAGCAGTTCGCCCGACAGGGTTTTCCGTCAGCCCCAGCATTTT. Amino acid sequence: CASSSPDRVFRQPQHF.

The chain links TRBV14 to TRBJ1-2, with D maybe TRBD1 (5 bases). There are 13 residues in the CDR3. Between the trimmed V and J ends, which lost 1 base and 7 bases, there was a span of 10 bases. Germline V gene sequence: CDR1 SGHDN, CDR2 FVKESK. The CDR3 loop is CASSQGRGGGYTF. CDR3 nucleotides: TGTGCCAGCAGCCAAGGAAGGGGCGGTGGCTACACCTTC.

This chain connects TRBV19 to TRBJ1-4; D is possibly TRBD1 (5 bases). This CDR3 is built from 13 residues. CDR1 and CDR2 from the germline V gene are LNHDA and SQIVND (reference sequence). V was cut by 10 bases and J by 8 bases, with 17 bases left in between. The CDR3 nucleotides are TGTGCCAACACGGGCAGGGAGGGAGAAAAACTGTTTTTT. Translating it yields CANTGREGEKLFF. The variable domain in full, completed from reference TRBV19 and TRBJ1-4, reads DGGITQSPKYLFRKEGQNVTLSCEQNLNHDAMYWYRQDPGQGLRLIYYSQIVNDFQKGDIAEGYSVSREKKESFPLTVTSAQKNPTAFYLCANTGREGEKLFFGSGTQLSVL.

Worth noting for this clone: One end of the junction fails to match germline, which may point to a read error. The V gene is TRBV28, the J gene TRBJ1-5; possibly TRBD1 for D (6 bases). This CDR3 comprises 15 residues. Looked up from germline, CDR1 is MDHEN and CDR2 is SYDVKM. DNA of the CDR3: TGTGCCAGTAGTTTCTTGGGGGGGCCAGATCAGCCCCAGCATTTT. Protein product: CASSFLGGPDQPQHF.

The rearrangement links TRBV10-3 to TRBJ2-7; D may be TRBD1 (6 bases). Trimming took 4 bases from V and 2 from J, leaving 12 bases between them. The CDR3 spans 14 residues. CDR1 is ENHRY and CDR2 is SYGVKD in the germline V gene. DNA of the CDR3: TGTGCCATCAGTGCAACTGGGGGCCCCTACGAGCAGTACTTC. It translates to CAISATGGPYEQYF.

The chain uses TRBV10-2 and TRBJ2-3, with D tentatively TRBD1 or TRBD2 (5 bases each). The V gene's germline CDR1 is WSHSY and CDR2 SAAADI. This CDR3 contains 12 residues. Trimming left V 10 bases short and J 4 bases short, with 12 bases between. The CDR3 DNA sequence: TGCGCCACCGCTAGAGGGGCAGATACGCAGTATTTT. Protein product: CATARGADTQYF.

The rearrangement links TRBV28 to TRBJ2-7, with a weak D call TRBD1 (6 bases). CDR1 is MDHEN, CDR2 SYDVKM, per germline. V lost 6 bases and J 3 bases, leaving 15 bases between the germline ends. This CDR3 region has 14 residues. The DNA for the CDR3 is TGTGCCAGCAGCCCCGGACAGTTTTACTACGAGCAGTACTTC. Translated, it gives CASSPGQFYYEQYF.

The chain joins TRBV19 to TRBJ2-1; D is unclear. The CDR3 runs to 12 residues. V was shortened by 5 bases and J by 6 bases, with 8 bases between the two germline ends. Germline V CDR1 and CDR2: LNHDA, SQIVND (reference sequence). CDR3 loop: CASSFLGNEQFF. The CDR3 nucleotides are TGTGCCAGTAGTTTTCTAGGCAATGAGCAGTTCTTC.

DNA of the CDR3: TGCGCCAGCAGCCAAGTCGGGGCCAGGGATACGCAGTATTTT. Its translation: CASSQVGARDTQYF. The V and J genes are TRBV4-3 and TRBJ2-3; D may match TRBD1 or TRBD2 (5 bases each). Germline V gene sequence: CDR1 LGHNA, CDR2 YSLEER. The CDR3 totals 14 residues. Trimming cost V 1 base and J 6 bases, with 11 bases left between them.

The rearrangement joins TRBV7-2 to TRBJ2-5; the D gene could be TRBD1 or TRBD2 (7 bases each). The germline V and J ends were trimmed by 0 bases and 0 bases, with 20 bases remaining between them. The CDR3 totals 19 residues. The germline CDR1 and CDR2 sequences are SGHTA and FQGNSA. The CDR3 spells CASSLAPLEQGGYQETQYF. CDR3 nucleotides: TGTGCCAGCAGCTTAGCCCCTTTGGAGCAGGGGGGGTACCAAGAGACCCAGTACTTC.

This chain uses TRBV15 with TRBJ1-3; D is uncertain. With 0 bases removed from V and 8 bases from J, the gap between germline ends came to 2 bases. The CDR3 extends over 11 amino acids. Germline CDR1 and CDR2: LNHNV and YYDKDF (reference sequence). The CDR3 reads CATSRDDTIYF. The CDR3 nucleotides read TGTGCCACCAGCAGAGACGACACCATATATTTT.

The CDR3 region has the DNA TGTGCCTGGAGTGTAACGTGGCTAGCAGAAACTGTTGCCTACAATGAGCAGTTCTTC. It codes for CAWSVTWLAETVAYNEQFF. The chain couples TRBV30 to TRBJ2-1; a possible D gene is TRBD2 (5 bases). Trimming took off 0 bases at V and 2 bases at J, with 23 bases between the two ends. Looked up from germline, CDR1 is GTSNPN and CDR2 is SVGIG (reference sequence). The CDR3 is 19 amino acids.

For this clone: Other DNA variants within this sample encode the same CDR3. V is TRBV20-1 and J is TRBJ2-3; D ambiguous. Germline V CDR1 and CDR2: DFQATT, SNEGSKA (reference sequence). CDR3 length: 11 residues. The germline V and J ends were trimmed by 4 bases and 2 bases, with 4 bases remaining between them. The CDR3 bases are TGCAGTGCTACGATCACAGATACGCAGTATTTT. Encoded protein: CSATITDTQYF.

The chain couples TRBV4-3 to TRBJ2-1, with TRBD2 matching 9 bases. CDR3 size: 14 residues. Trimming took 3 bases from V and 8 from J; bases not matched to a gene: 5. In germline, CDR1 is LGHNA, CDR2 YSLEER. CDR3 nucleotide sequence: TGCGCCAGCAGCCAGATAGCGGGAGTCCATGAGCAGTTCTTC. Its translation is CASSQIAGVHEQFF.

The chain is built from TRBV6-5 and TRBJ2-7, with D perhaps matching TRBD1 (6 bases). The germline CDR1 and CDR2 sequences are MNHEY and SVGAGI. Trimming pared 4 bases from V and 0 bases from J, leaving 10 bases between. CDR3 size: 14 residues. CDR3 sequence: CASSFGGSSYEQYF. As DNA, the CDR3 is TGTGCCAGCAGTTTTGGGGGCAGCTCCTACGAGCAGTACTTC.

As for this clone: Other DNA sequences from this sample encode an identical CDR3 as well. The CDR3 nucleotides read TGTGCCAGCAGCGTAGTTTCGAACACCGGGGAGCTGTTTTTT. Its translation: CASSVVSNTGELFF. This sequence joins TRBV9 and TRBJ2-2; D gene ambiguous. The CDR3 spans 14 residues. The germline V gene encodes CDR1 SGDLS and CDR2 YYNGEE. The germline V and J ends were trimmed by 0 bases and 0 bases, with 3 bases remaining between them.

V is TRBV7-9 and J is TRBJ1-2; D remains ambiguous. The CDR3 has 15 amino acids. With 1 base removed from V and 2 bases from J, the gap between germline ends came to 11 bases. CDR1 SEHNR and CDR2 FQNEAQ come from the germline V gene (reference sequence). As DNA, the CDR3 is TGTGCCAGCAGCTTAGGGGCGGCAAGCAACTATGGCTACACCTTC. This gives the protein CASSLGAASNYGYTF.

J is TRBJ2-4 and V is TRBV4-3, with a weak D call TRBD2 (6 bases). The V gene lost 3 bases and the J gene lost 4 bases, with 13 bases spanning the gap. This CDR3 contains 15 residues. Germline CDR1 reads LGHNA; CDR2 reads YSLEER. The CDR3 region has the DNA TGCGCCAGCAGCCAGGGTCGGGACTTTAAAAACATTCAGTACTTC. Its protein product is CASSQGRDFKNIQYF.

The genes are TRBV7-2 and TRBJ2-7; maybe TRBD1 (6 bases). The CDR3 has 16 residues. Germline values: CDR1 SGHTA, CDR2 FQGNSA. Trimming shortened V by 4 bases and J by 2 bases, and 18 bases separated the two germline ends. CDR3 protein: CASSSQRPRDTYEQYF. The CDR3, as DNA: TGTGCCAGCAGCTCCCAAAGACCCCGGGACACCTACGAGCAGTACTTC. The full variable domain, completed using reference TRBV7-2 and TRBJ2-7, is GAGVSQSPSNKVTEKGKDVELRCDPISGHTALYWYRQSLGQGLEFLIYFQGNSAPDKSGLPSDRFSAERTGGSVSTLTIQRTQQEDSAVYLCASSSQRPRDTYEQYFGPGTRLTVT.

The chain links TRBV9 to TRBJ1-2; D unclear. V lost 0 bases to trimming and J lost 0 bases, with 3 bases between them. The CDR3 is 13 residues long. Germline V gene sequence: CDR1 SGDLS, CDR2 YYNGEE. The CDR3 reads CASSVDPNYGYTF. CDR3 nucleotides: TGTGCCAGCAGCGTAGATCCTAACTATGGCTACACCTTC.

This sequence joins TRBV6-5 and TRBJ1-2; maybe TRBD1 (6 bases). Trimming left V 4 bases short and J 7 bases short, with 22 bases between. CDR3 length: 16 amino acids. Germline loops: CDR1 MNHEY, CDR2 SVGAGI. The CDR3 is CASSWGGGTGLFGYTF. In nucleotides, the CDR3 is TGTGCCAGCAGTTGGGGGGGCGGGACCGGCCTCTTTGGCTACACCTTC.

V gene TRBV28 combines with J gene TRBJ2-1; D is ambiguous. V was clipped by 6 bases and J by 9 bases, with 15 bases between them. The CDR3 runs to 13 residues. CDR1 is MDHEN and CDR2 is SYDVKM in the germline V gene. The CDR3 sequence is CASRGNGRGEQFF. In nucleotides, the CDR3 is TGTGCCAGCAGGGGAAATGGCAGAGGTGAGCAGTTCTTC. Looking up the rest from reference TRBV28 and TRBJ2-1 gives the full variable domain: DVKVTQSSRYLVKRTGEKVFLECVQDMDHENMFWYRQDPGLGLRLIYFSYDVKMKEKGDIPEGYSVSREKKERFSLILESASTNQTSMYLCASRGNGRGEQFFGPGTRLTVL.